These 2 T cell receptor beta chains came from one sample sequenced in a study of T cells in Graves' hyperthyroidism and ophthalmopathy. RNA transcripts yielded amplified TCR beta CDR3 regions. A first-round RT-PCR of the TCR CDR3 used the HTBI primer set. TCRdb called the multiplex PCR reads again in MiXCR, with one record for every CDR3 protein. The table includes some 440,000 distinct CDR3 sequences, 15% to 19% detected once. Material for sequencing was blood. The receptors stem from a woman younger than 35 with Graves' hyperthyroidism.

About this clonotype itself: One junction end does not reproduce the germline sequence, and a read error may be involved. V and J are TRBV11-2 and TRBJ1-1; tentative D call: TRBD1 (6 bases). This CDR3 spans 17 amino acids. Germline V CDR1 and CDR2: SGHAT, FQNNGV. The CDR3 nucleotides are TGCGCCAGCAGCCAAGATAGGCAGGGGTACTGGAACACTGAAGCTTTCTTT. It yields the protein CASSQDRQGYWNTEAFF.

As DNA, the CDR3 is TGTGCCAGCAGCGCTGCGGAGACCTCCGAGCAGTACTTC. Its protein is CASSAAETSEQYF. The V call is TRBV9, the J call TRBJ2-7; D is uncertain. This CDR3 contains 13 residues. V was clipped by 3 bases and J by 6 bases, with 13 bases between them. Germline CDR1 is SGDLS and CDR2 is YYNGEE.